This T cell receptor (beta chain) is drawn from a study of blood T cell repertoires in COVID-19. Overall study: Italy, Spain and the United States were the sources of the convalescent and acute COVID-19 samples. Nucleic acid was either cDNA or gDNA, and it came from T cells, B-cell-depleted T cells, or PBMCs.

Authors' processing steps: Reference gene primer amplification gave estimated nucleated cell counts. Generated by immunoSEQ multiplex PCR, the TCRdb table keeps only in-frame clones and is missing some. D and trimming come from the DNA, and the V and J calls and clone size come from that table. The sample contains over 90,000 clones, roughly 86% of which appear only once. The CDR3 has 14 amino acids. Germline-derived CDR1 and CDR2 are SEHNR and FQNEAQ (reference sequence). V lost 1 base to trimming and J lost 4 bases, with 8 bases between them. The TCR was taken from a man aged 35-49 years with active or convalescent COVID-19. The material sequenced was peripheral blood. The V and J genes are TRBV7-9 and TRBJ1-3, with unresolved D. DNA of the CDR3: TGTGCCAGCAGCTTAGTCGGGTCGGGAAACACCATATATTTT. The encoded protein is CASSLVGSGNTIYF.